A selection of T cell receptor beta chains follows, all from one sample in a study of OX40 agonist ivuxolimab in advanced cancers. Sequenced by immunoSEQ multiplex PCR; TCRdb stores in-frame clones only, minus some. The repertoire holds over 50,000 clones, with 80% to 90% as singletons. The material was CD4+ or CD8+ T cells sorted from blood, obtained in a trial of the OX40 agonist ivuxolimab. All receptors come from an adult with an advanced solid tumor such as melanoma, head and neck, liver or kidney cancer. CDR3s include the opening cysteine and the closing phenylalanine or tryptophan. D genes are given only for firm matches. The size entry is marked missing in some rows and otherwise reads once, few, many or a size class.

TRBV9	-	TRBJ1-4	-	15	TGTGCCAGCAGCGCAGCAGGGATCAGGAGAGAAAAACTGTTTTTT	CASSAAGIRREKLFF
TRBV10-3	-	TRBJ2-3	-	16	TGTGCCATCAGTGGACAGGTCCAAACTAGCACAGATACGCAGTATTTT	CAISGQVQTSTDTQYF
TRBV6-5	-	TRBJ2-7	-	16	TGTGCCAGCAGTTACGGATCGGGGGGCAGCTCCTACGAGCAGTACTTC	CASSYGSGGSSYEQYF
TRBV30	-	TRBJ2-2	-	13	TGTGCCTGGAGCGTTGGCCTCACCGGGGAGCTGTTTTTT	CAWSVGLTGELFF
TRBV10-3	TRBD2	TRBJ2-2	-	14	TGTGCCATCAGGGCGGGGGGAAACACCGGGGAGCTGTTTTTT	CAIRAGGNTGELFF
TRBV29-1	-	TRBJ1-1	-	13	TGCAGCGTTGGGTCTGGCGGAAACACTGAAGCTTTCTTT	CSVGSGGNTEAFF
TRBV5-1	TRBD2	TRBJ2-5	once	13	TGCGCCAGCAGTTTGACTAGCCGGGAGACCCAGTACTTC	CASSLTSRETQYF
TRBV6-1	TRBD1	TRBJ2-7	few	15	TGTGCCAGCGAAGGTGAGGGGGCTTCTCCCTACGAGCAGTACTTC	CASEGEGASPYEQYF
TRBV28	-	TRBJ2-2	-	12	TGTGCCAGCAGCTTGGGGGCCGGGGAGCTGTTTTTT	CASSLGAGELFF
TRBV5-8	-	TRBJ1-2	-	14	TGTGCCAGCAGCTTGGCCAGGGTCCCCTATGGCTACACCTTC	CASSLARVPYGYTF
TRBV5-1	TRBD1	TRBJ1-2	-	14	TGCGCCAGCAGCGAACGGACAGGGAACTATGGCTACACCTTC	CASSERTGNYGYTF
TRBV7-2	TRBD1	TRBJ2-3	-	16	TGTGCCAGCAGCAAGGGACAGGGGGCTGTCGCAGATACGCAGTATTTT	CASSKGQGAVADTQYF
TRBV30	-	TRBJ2-7	-	13	TGTGCCTCAACGCAGCCAGGGACCTACGAGCAGTACTTC	CASTQPGTYEQYF
TRBV5-8	TRBD1	TRBJ1-5	once	14	TGTGCCAGCAGCTTGGCTGACAGGGCTCAGCCCCAGCATTTT	CASSLADRAQPQHF
TRBV7-9	TRBD2	TRBJ2-7	-	17	TGTGCCAGCAGCTTCGGACAGCTAGCGGGGGGCTCCTACGAGCAGTACTTC	CASSFGQLAGGSYEQYF
TRBV2	TRBD1	TRBJ1-1	-	15	TGTGCCAGCAGTGAAGCGACGACAGGGGTTGGTGAAGCTTTCTTT	CASSEATTGVGEAFF
TRBV10-3	-	TRBJ1-5	-	16	TGTGCCATCAGTGAGTCGAAGACCTTAGGCGCTCAGCCCCAGCATTTT	CAISESKTLGAQPQHF
TRBV18	-	TRBJ2-2	-	16	TGTGCCAGCTCACCACCCAACTCCAGGGATACCGGGGAGCTGTTTTTT	CASSPPNSRDTGELFF
TRBV5-8	-	TRBJ1-4	once	14	TGTGCCAGCAGCAATTCCGACAGAAATGAAAAACTGTTTTTT	CASSNSDRNEKLFF
TRBV2	-	TRBJ2-1	few	17	TGTGCCAGCAGTGAACTAGCTGGGGGAGCTACGTACAATGAGCAGTTCTTC	CASSELAGGATYNEQFF
TRBV11-3	TRBD1	TRBJ2-3	-	14	TGTGCCAGCAGCTATGGGACAGGAACAGATACGCAGTATTTT	CASSYGTGTDTQYF
TRBV13	-	TRBJ2-2	-	13	TGTGCCAGCAGCTTGTTAAGGGTCGGGGAGCTGTTTTTT	CASSLLRVGELFF